These 12 T cell receptor beta chains originate from one sample sequenced in a study of T cells in Graves' hyperthyroidism and ophthalmopathy. Template material for amplifying TCR beta CDR3 regions consisted of RNA transcripts. With the HTBI primer set, the TCR CDR3 went through a first round of RT-PCR. TCRdb reanalysed the multiplex PCR reads using MiXCR and keeps one entry per CDR3 protein. This table holds 500,000 or so distinct CDR3 sequences, 15% to 20% found once. Specimen: blood. These receptor sequences come from a woman in her thirties with Graves' ophthalmopathy.

This clonotype was seen a handful of times. V and J are TRBV20-1 and TRBJ1-5; D is unclear. This CDR3 comprises 15 residues. V lost 0 bases and J 5 bases, leaving 14 bases between the germline ends. Germline assignment: CDR1 DFQATT and CDR2 SNEGSKA (reference sequence). The CDR3: CSARDFDGRDQPQHF. In DNA, the CDR3 is TGCAGTGCTAGAGATTTCGACGGGAGGGATCAGCCCCAGCATTTT.

This clonotype has a count of ten or more. The rearrangement uses TRBV30 and TRBJ1-5, with D possibly being TRBD1 (5 bases). Germline V gives CDR1 GTSNPN, CDR2 SVGIG (reference sequence). This CDR3 has 13 amino acids. The ends were cut back, 2 bases at V and 6 bases at J, with 11 bases in the middle. Here the CDR3 reads CAWSRQGGQPQHF. For the CDR3, the DNA is TGTGCCTGGAGTCGCCAGGGAGGTCAGCCCCAGCATTTT.

This clonotype was seen at least ten times. The rearrangement links TRBV20-1 to TRBJ2-1; the match to TRBD2 covers 11 bases. V trimming: 4 bases; J trimming: 4 bases; junction bases outside the gene matches: 6. The CDR3 consists of 15 residues. Germline CDR1 and CDR2: DFQATT and SNEGSKA (reference sequence). The CDR3 region has the DNA TGCAGTGCTAACCAACTAGCGGGAGATTACAATGAGCAGTTCTTC. Amino acids: CSANQLAGDYNEQFF.

This chain joins TRBV7-2 and TRBJ2-7; D is perhaps TRBD1 (7 bases). Trimming took off 1 base at V and 6 bases at J, with 13 bases between the two ends. Germline assignment: CDR1 SGHTA and CDR2 FQGNSA. The CDR3 is 14 residues long. CDR3 region: CASSLVAGGGEQYF. For the CDR3, the DNA is TGTGCCAGCAGCTTAGTTGCAGGGGGAGGCGAGCAGTACTTC.

This clonotype appeared many times. This chain joins TRBV11-2 and TRBJ1-1; maybe TRBD1 (6 bases). CDR1 is SGHAT, CDR2 FQNNGV, per germline. The CDR3 covers 15 residues. The ends were cut back, 0 bases at V and 1 base at J, with 9 bases in the middle. The CDR3 region is CASSLEGGGNTEAFF. CDR3 sequence (DNA): TGTGCCAGCAGCTTAGAGGGGGGCGGGAACACTGAAGCTTTCTTT.

This clonotype came up many times. CDR3 nucleotides: TGCGCCAGCAGCGCCAGGACAGGGGGCGATGAACTCTATGGCTACACCTTC. Protein: CASSARTGGDELYGYTF. The chain employs TRBV5-1 and TRBJ1-2; 11 bases align to TRBD1. The V gene end was trimmed by 4 bases and the J gene end by 4 bases; junction bases not matched to a gene: 12. Per the germline V gene, CDR1 is SGHRS and CDR2 is YFSETQ. The CDR3 is 17 residues long.

This clonotype was seen more than once but under ten times. This rearrangement joins TRBV20-1 to TRBJ2-7, with TRBD2 matching 15 bases. V gave up 3 bases and J gave up 5 bases; unmatched junction bases: 2. The CDR3 sequence is 14 residues long. Germline CDR1 is DFQATT and CDR2 is SNEGSKA (reference sequence). CDR3 loop: CSASGLAGGNEQYF. In nucleotides, the CDR3 is TGCAGTGCTAGTGGACTAGCGGGAGGGAACGAGCAGTACTTC.

In its sample, this clonotype was seen many times. The chain joins TRBV3-1 to TRBJ1-4, with D possibly matching TRBD1 (5 bases). Germline values: CDR1 LGHDT, CDR2 YNNKEL (reference sequence). V was pared by 3 bases and J by 1 base, with 6 bases between. This CDR3 has 14 amino acids. The CDR3 DNA sequence: TGTGCCAGCAGCCACGGGGGAACTAATGAAAAACTGTTTTTT. Protein: CASSHGGTNEKLFF.

The table lists this clonotype with many counts. The V call is TRBV6-1, the J call TRBJ2-3; D not certain. This CDR3 is built from 14 residues. Germline V gene sequence: CDR1 MNHNS, CDR2 SASEGT. V shed 1 base and J shed 2 bases, with 7 bases lying between them. CDR3 bases: TGTGCCAGCAGTGAAGGCCCAGACACAGATACGCAGTATTTT. Translated: CASSEGPDTDTQYF.

The gene calls are TRBV2 and TRBJ2-5; possible D gene TRBD1, 6 bases. Germline V lookup: CDR1 SNHLY, CDR2 FYNNEI. V gave up 6 bases and J gave up 6 bases, with 17 bases separating them. CDR3 length equals 14 residues. CDR3 protein: CASREDRPQKTQYF. Here the CDR3 DNA reads TGTGCCAGCAGAGAGGACAGACCCCAGAAGACCCAGTACTTC.

This clonotype has more than one count but fewer than ten. The chain is built from TRBV6-5 and TRBJ2-3; no clear D. Germline loops: CDR1 MNHEY, CDR2 SVGAGI. Trimming removed 0 bases at V and 0 bases at J, with 4 bases between. CDR3 length: 14 residues. CDR3 residues: CASSYSSSTDTQYF. CDR3 sequence (DNA): TGTGCCAGCAGTTACTCTAGCAGCACAGATACGCAGTATTTT.

This clonotype has a count of ten or more. The J gene is TRBJ2-7, the V gene TRBV28; a possible D gene is TRBD1 (6 bases). The length of the CDR3 is 14 residues. Germline CDR1 MDHEN, CDR2 SYDVKM. Trimming cost V 5 bases and J 1 base, with 12 bases left between them. The CDR3 coding sequence is TGTGCCAGCAGTCCGACAGGTGTTTCCTACGAGCAGTACTTC. Translation: CASSPTGVSYEQYF.